This T cell receptor beta chain stems from a study of cytomegalovirus exposure and HLA in healthy donors. Study conclusions and caveats: A few of the chains that were CMV-associated were confirmed in vitro to be specific for CMV antigens. Listed as cytomegalovirus-associated were 164 TCR beta chains. One later analysis, an examination of the 120 validation repertoires, found that first-cohort TCR clusters tended to co-occur in them.

Of note for this clone: The antigen remains undetermined.

The CDR3 is made up of 15 amino acids. The ends were cut back, 5 bases at V and 8 bases at J, with 19 bases in the middle. Germline V CDR1 and CDR2: SGHAT, FQNNGV. Assay used: immunoSEQ multiplex PCR; TCRdb lists only in-frame clones, some missing. Among 260,000 or so clones listed, about 87% were seen once. The chain recombines TRBV11-2 with TRBJ2-1; D may be TRBD2 (6 bases). Sequenced material: PBMCs. The receptor comes from a man younger than 35 in good health and CMV-seronegative. The CDR3 DNA sequence: TGTGCCAGCAGCCTACTTACGGCGGGATTGGATGAGCAGTTCTTC. This translates into CASSLLTAGLDEQFF. Using reference TRBV11-2 and TRBJ2-1 for the parts outside the CDR3, the full variable domain is EAGVAQSPRYKIIEKRQSVAFWCNPISGHATLYWYQQILGQGPKLLIQFQNNGVVDDSQLPKDRFSAERLKGVDSTLKIQPAKLEDSAVYLCASSLLTAGLDEQFFGPGTRLTVL.